Following are 8 T cell receptor beta chains from one sample sequenced in a study of long-term antiretroviral therapy in people with HIV. Researchers report immunoSEQ v3.0 was run at survey level. Sequenced by immunoSEQ multiplex PCR; TCRdb stores in-frame clones only, minus some. The sample holds about 35,000 clones, roughly 74% seen once. The specimen was unsorted PBMCs, collected 3 years after starting antiretroviral therapy. The source of these receptors is a man in his forties or fifties with HIV.

In its sample, this clone was seen a few times. The gene calls are TRBV9 and TRBJ2-7; 8 bases are a match to TRBD1. Germline lookup yields CDR1 SGDLS and CDR2 YYNGEE. V was pared by 0 bases and J by 3 bases, with 8 bases of the junction left unmatched. The CDR3 is made up of 16 amino acids. The CDR3 reads CASSVATGQGLYEQYF. CDR3 nucleotide sequence: TGTGCCAGCAGCGTAGCTACCGGACAGGGACTCTACGAGCAGTACTTC.

The chain links TRBV7-2 to TRBJ2-7; the match to TRBD2 covers 12 bases. CDR1 is SGHTA and CDR2 is FQGNSA in the germline V gene. Unmatched junction bases numbered 3, after V lost 4 bases and J lost 2 bases. This CDR3 has 15 amino acids. CDR3 coding DNA: TGTGCCAGCAGCTCACTAGCGGGAGGTCCCTACGAGCAGTACTTC. It encodes CASSSLAGGPYEQYF. The full variable domain, with the rest looked up from reference TRBV7-2 and TRBJ2-7, is GAGVSQSPSNKVTEKGKDVELRCDPISGHTALYWYRQSLGQGLEFLIYFQGNSAPDKSGLPSDRFSAERTGGSVSTLTIQRTQQEDSAVYLCASSSLAGGPYEQYFGPGTRLTVT.

The chain couples TRBV7-9 to TRBJ2-7, with D uncertain. The CDR3 covers 13 residues. V shed 3 bases and J shed 3 bases, with 9 bases lying between them. CDR1 is SEHNR, CDR2 FQNEAQ, per germline (reference sequence). CDR3 amino acids: CASSFLYNYEQYF. Written as DNA, the CDR3 is TGTGCCAGCAGCTTTCTCTACAACTACGAGCAGTACTTC.

CDR3 coding DNA: TGTGCCAGCAGCTTAGATCCAGGACAATCTAATGAAAAACTGTTTTTT. Translating it yields CASSLDPGQSNEKLFF. V and J are TRBV7-9 and TRBJ1-4, with D possibly matching TRBD1 (5 bases). Germline loops: CDR1 SEHNR, CDR2 FQNEAQ (reference sequence). Trimming removed 1 base at V and 3 bases at J, with 12 bases between. There are 16 residues in the CDR3.

This chain connects TRBV4-3 to TRBJ1-2, with D uncertain. V was cut by 0 bases and J by 4 bases, with 6 bases left in between. The CDR3 is 13 residues long. The V gene's germline CDR1 is LGHNA and CDR2 YSLEER. The CDR3 DNA reads as TGCGCCAGCAGCCAAGATGGCCTCTATGGCTACACCTTC. It codes for CASSQDGLYGYTF.

The chain carries TRBV5-8 and TRBJ2-3, with 12 bases matching TRBD2. The CDR3 totals 14 residues. Germline V gene lookup returns CDR1 SGHTS and CDR2 YDEGEE. The V and J ends lost 7 bases and 10 bases, in that order; junction bases with no gene match: 10. The CDR3 DNA sequence: TGTGCCAGCTCCGTTGATCTAGCGGGAGGGTCGCAGTATTTT. Protein product: CASSVDLAGGSQYF.

The rearrangement links TRBV6-5 to TRBJ1-5; 7 bases map to TRBD1. This CDR3 has 14 amino acids. Unmatched junction bases numbered 10, after V lost 7 bases and J lost 7 bases. Germline V gene data show CDR1 as MNHEY and CDR2 as SVGAGI. The CDR3 protein is CASTNPRGRQPQHF. CDR3 coding DNA: TGTGCCAGCACCAATCCCAGGGGGAGGCAGCCCCAGCATTTT.

V gene TRBV7-9 combines with J gene TRBJ2-3; TRBD1 matches 7 bases. V dropped 5 bases and J dropped 8; count of bases not matched to a gene: 1. This CDR3 spans 11 amino acids. In germline, CDR1 is SEHNR, CDR2 FQNEAQ (reference sequence). The CDR3 sequence: CASSPGGTQYF. As DNA, the CDR3 is TGTGCCAGCAGCCCAGGGGGTACGCAGTATTTT. Full variable domain (remainder filled in from reference TRBV7-9 and TRBJ2-3): DTGVSQNPRHKITKRGQNVTFRCDPISEHNRLYWYRQTLGQGPEFLTYFQNEAQLEKSRLLSDRFSAERPKGSFSTLEIQRTEQGDSAMYLCASSPGGTQYFGPGTRLTVL.